This T cell receptor beta chain emerged from a study of shared clonotypes between healthy human individuals. Method: immunoSEQ multiplex PCR; TCRdb's copy keeps in-frame clones and lacks some. The sample gives 600,000 or so clones, 98% of which show up once; approximately 0.3% is in the top ten. V lost 0 bases to trimming and J lost 5 bases; unmatched junction nucleotides: 15. This CDR3 has 18 residues. Germline-derived CDR1 and CDR2 are SGHRS and YFSETQ. The naive CD8 population came from CD45RO-negative cells selected for CCR7, without terminally differentiated effector memory CD45RA+ cells. The sequenced sample consisted of naive CD8+ T cells sorted from blood. The sequence was collected from a young man in good health. J is TRBJ2-7 and V is TRBV5-1, with 9 bases aligning to TRBD2. As DNA, the CDR3 is TGCGCCAGCAGCTTGGCCTTTCGAGACGCAGCGGGAGGCAACGAGCAGTACTTC. It is translated as CASSLAFRDAAGGNEQYF.